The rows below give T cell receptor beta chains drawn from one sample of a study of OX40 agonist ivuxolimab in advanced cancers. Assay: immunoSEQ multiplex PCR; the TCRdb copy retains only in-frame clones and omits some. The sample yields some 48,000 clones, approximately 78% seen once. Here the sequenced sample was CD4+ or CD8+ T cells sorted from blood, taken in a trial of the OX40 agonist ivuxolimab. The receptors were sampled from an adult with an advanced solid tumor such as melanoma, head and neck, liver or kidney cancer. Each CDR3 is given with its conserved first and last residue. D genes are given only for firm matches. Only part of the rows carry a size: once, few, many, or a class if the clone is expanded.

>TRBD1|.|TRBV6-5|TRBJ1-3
TGTGCCAGCAAACCACAGGGGGCTACCACCATATATTTT
CASKPQGATTIYF
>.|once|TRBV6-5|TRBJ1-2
TGTGCCAGCAGTTACTCAACGGATGGCTACACCTTC
CASSYSTDGYTF
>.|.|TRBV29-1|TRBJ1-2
TGCAGCGTTGAAGGCGCAGCTAACTATGGCTACACCTTC
CSVEGAANYGYTF
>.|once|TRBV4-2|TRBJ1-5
TGTGCCAGCAGCCAGAACCTTGATAGCAATCAGCCCCAGCATTTT
CASSQNLDSNQPQHF
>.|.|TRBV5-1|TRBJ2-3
TGCGCCAGCAGCTTAAGGCAGGGAGGGGGCCCAGATACGCAGTATTTT
CASSLRQGGGPDTQYF
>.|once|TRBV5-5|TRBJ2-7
TGTGCCAGCAGCTTTCTACAGGGATGGACTTCCTACGAGCAGTACTTC
CASSFLQGWTSYEQYF
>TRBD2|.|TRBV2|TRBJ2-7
TGTGCCAGCAGTGAACTCCCTAGCGGACGCTACGAGCAGTACTTC
CASSELPSGRYEQYF
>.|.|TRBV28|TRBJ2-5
TGTGCCAGCAGTTGGGGTCGTGAGCAGTACTTC
CASSWGREQYF
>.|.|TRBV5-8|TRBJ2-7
TGTGCCAGCAGCTTGGGGGCCTACGAGCAGTACTTC
CASSLGAYEQYF
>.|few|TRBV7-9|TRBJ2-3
TGTGCCAGCGACAGAGACCGTAGCACAGATACGCAGTATTTT
CASDRDRSTDTQYF
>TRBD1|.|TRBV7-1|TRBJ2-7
TGTGCCAGCAGCGGGGGGACAGGAGACTACGAGCAGTACTTC
CASSGGTGDYEQYF
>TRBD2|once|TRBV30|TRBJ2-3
TGTGCCTGGAATAGCGGGAGGGCCTTGGGAGATACGCAGTATTTT
CAWNSGRALGDTQYF
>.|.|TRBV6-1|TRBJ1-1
TGTGCCAGCCGGATGAGGGGTGACACTGAAGCTTTCTTT
CASRMRGDTEAFF
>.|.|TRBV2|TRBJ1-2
TGTGCCAGCAGCCGAACGGCAGTCTATGGCTACACCTTC
CASSRTAVYGYTF
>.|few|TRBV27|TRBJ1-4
TGTGCCAGCAGGGGGGTTGCAACTAATGAAAAACTGTTTTTT
CASRGVATNEKLFF
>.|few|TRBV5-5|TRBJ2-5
TGTGCCAGCAGCCGGGGACCCCGCCAAGAGACCCAGTACTTC
CASSRGPRQETQYF
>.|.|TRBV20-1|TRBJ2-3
TGCAGTGCTGGTACGCAGTATTTT
CSAGTQYF
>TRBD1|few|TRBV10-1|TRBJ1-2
TGCGCCAGCAGTTTACCAGACCTTCAGGGGGCATACTATGGCTACACCTTC
CASSLPDLQGAYYGYTF
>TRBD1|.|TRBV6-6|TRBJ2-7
TGTGCCAGCAGTGTAAGTGGGACAGGTCCCTACGAGCAGTACTTC
CASSVSGTGPYEQYF
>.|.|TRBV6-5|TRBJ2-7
TGTGCCAGCAGTTACAGCCACGAGCAGTACTTC
CASSYSHEQYF
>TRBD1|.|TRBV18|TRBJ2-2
TGTGCCAGCTCAACCGGGACAGTCCTTTCCGGGGAGCTGTTTTTT
CASSTGTVLSGELFF
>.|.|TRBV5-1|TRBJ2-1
TGCGCCAGCAGCTTGCGTCTAGAGGGGAACAATGAGCAGTTCTTC
CASSLRLEGNNEQFF
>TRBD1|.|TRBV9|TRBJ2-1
TGTGCCAGCAGCGTAGAAGTCAGGGGGCTATACAATGAGCAGTTCTTC
CASSVEVRGLYNEQFF
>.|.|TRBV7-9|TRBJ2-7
TGTGCCAGCAGCGATATCAGGGAATTCTCCTACGAGCAGTACTTC
CASSDIREFSYEQYF
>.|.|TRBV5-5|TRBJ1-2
TGTGCCAGCAGCGCACCTTCGGGCGAATCGTTTGGCTACACCTTC
CASSAPSGESFGYTF
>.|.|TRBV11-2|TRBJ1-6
TGTGCCAGCAGCGTGTTTACAGGGAGCAATTCACCCCTCCACTTT
CASSVFTGSNSPLHF
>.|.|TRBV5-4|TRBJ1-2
TGTGCCAGCAGCTTAAGGGGAATCAGGGGATCTAACTATGGCTACACCTTC
CASSLRGIRGSNYGYTF
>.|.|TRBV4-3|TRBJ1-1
TGCGCCAGCAGCCAAGAGGGTCGTCCTGGGATGAACACTGAAGCTTTCTTT
CASSQEGRPGMNTEAFF
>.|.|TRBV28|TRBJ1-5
TGTGCCAGCATAGATTATAGCAATCAGCCCCAGCATTTT
CASIDYSNQPQHF
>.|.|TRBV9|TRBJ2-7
TGTGCCAGCAGCGTAAACCCAGGGATGCACTACGAGCAGTACTTC
CASSVNPGMHYEQYF
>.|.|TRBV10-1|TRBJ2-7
TGCGCCAGCAGTCCGGAGAGTTTCCACGAGCAGTACTTC
CASSPESFHEQYF
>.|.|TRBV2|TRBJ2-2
TGTGCCGGAGGGGGCGCCGACACCGGGGAGCTGTTTTTT
CAGGGADTGELFF
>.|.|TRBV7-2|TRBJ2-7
TGTGCCAGCAGCTTGACAGGCAGAACCTACGAGCAGTACTTC
CASSLTGRTYEQYF
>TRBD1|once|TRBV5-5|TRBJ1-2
TGTGCCAGCAGCTTGGCTGTCGCAGGGGGCGGTGTAAGCTATGGCTACACCTTC
CASSLAVAGGGVSYGYTF
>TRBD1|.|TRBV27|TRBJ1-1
TGTGCCAGCAGTCCGAATGGACAGGGGGGGATCACTGAAGCTTTCTTT
CASSPNGQGGITEAFF
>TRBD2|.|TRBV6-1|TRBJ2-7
TGTGCCAGCACCCTAGTGGGAGGGACCTACGAGCAGTACTTC
CASTLVGGTYEQYF
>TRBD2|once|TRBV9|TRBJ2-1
TGTGCCAGCAGCGTAGTCGGTAGCGGGAGAAACGGTGAGCAGTTCTTC
CASSVVGSGRNGEQFF
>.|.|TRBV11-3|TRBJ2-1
TGTGCCAGCAGCTTAAATGCCACCGGGACTCCGACCTACAATGAGCAGTTCTTC
CASSLNATGTPTYNEQFF
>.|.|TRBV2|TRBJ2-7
TGTGCCAGCAGTGAAGAGGGGCCAGGGAGCTCCTACGAGCAGTACTTC
CASSEEGPGSSYEQYF
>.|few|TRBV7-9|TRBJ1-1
TGTGCCAGCAGCCCGAGATCCTCGGGCAGAAACACTGAAGCTTTCTTT
CASSPRSSGRNTEAFF
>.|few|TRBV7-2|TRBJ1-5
TGTGCCAGCGACGTGGGGCAGGTGGGCAATCAGCCCCAGCATTTT
CASDVGQVGNQPQHF
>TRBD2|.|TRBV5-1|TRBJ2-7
TGCGCCAGCAGCTTGGTGTTAGCGGGAGGTTATAACGAGCAGTACTTC
CASSLVLAGGYNEQYF
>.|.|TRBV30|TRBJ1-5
TGTGCCTGGAGCCACAGGGTGGTCTCTCAGCCCCAGCATTTT
CAWSHRVVSQPQHF
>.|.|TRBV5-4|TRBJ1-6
TGTGCCAGCAGCTCGCGGACGGGGAATTCACCCCTCCACTTT
CASSSRTGNSPLHF
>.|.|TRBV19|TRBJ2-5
TGTGCCAGTAGTGGGCCTGGCCAAGAGACCCAGTACTTC
CASSGPGQETQYF
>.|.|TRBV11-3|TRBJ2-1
TGTGCCAGCAGCTCCCACCCCCGGGCCTCTTACAATGAGCAGTTCTTC
CASSSHPRASYNEQFF
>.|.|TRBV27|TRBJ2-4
TGTGCCAGCAGTTCCACCAATATAGCCAAAAACATTCAGTACTTC
CASSSTNIAKNIQYF
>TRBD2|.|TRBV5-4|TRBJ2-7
TGTGCCAGCAGCCGCAGACTAGCGGGGTCCTACGAGCAGTACTTC
CASSRRLAGSYEQYF
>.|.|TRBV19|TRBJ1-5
TGTGCCAGTAGTCCGACTATAGTGGGACAGCCCCAGCATTTT
CASSPTIVGQPQHF
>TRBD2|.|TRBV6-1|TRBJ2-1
TGTGCCAGCAGGGAAATGAGACTAGCGGGCTCCAATGAGCAGTTCTTC
CASREMRLAGSNEQFF
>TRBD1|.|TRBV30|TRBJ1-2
TGTGCCTGTCAACGGAGGGACAGTTCTAACTATGGCTACACCTTC
CACQRRDSSNYGYTF